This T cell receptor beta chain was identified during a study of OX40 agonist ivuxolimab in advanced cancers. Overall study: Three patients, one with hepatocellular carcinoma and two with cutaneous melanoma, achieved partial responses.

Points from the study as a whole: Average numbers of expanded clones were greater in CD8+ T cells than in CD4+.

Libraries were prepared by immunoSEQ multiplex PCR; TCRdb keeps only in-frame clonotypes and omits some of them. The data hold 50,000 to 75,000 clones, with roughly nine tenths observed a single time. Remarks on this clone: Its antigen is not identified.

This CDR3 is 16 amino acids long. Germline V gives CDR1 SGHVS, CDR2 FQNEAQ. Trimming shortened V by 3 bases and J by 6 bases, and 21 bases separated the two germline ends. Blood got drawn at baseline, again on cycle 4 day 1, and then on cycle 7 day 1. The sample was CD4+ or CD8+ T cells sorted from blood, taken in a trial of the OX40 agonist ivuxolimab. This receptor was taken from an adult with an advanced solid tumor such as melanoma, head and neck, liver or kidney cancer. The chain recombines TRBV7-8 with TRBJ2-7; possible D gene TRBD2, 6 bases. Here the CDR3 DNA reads TGTGCCAGCAGCTTGGCCGGGACTGGCCCTATTTTCGAGCAGTACTTC. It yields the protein CASSLAGTGPIFEQYF.